The 9 T cell receptor beta chains in this list originate from one sample, sequenced in a study of OX40 agonist ivuxolimab in advanced cancers. Profiling relied on immunoSEQ multiplex PCR, and the TCRdb table lists in-frame clones only, not all of them. The sample gives 85,000 to 100,000 clones, just under 95% of which show up once; 0.26% is in the top ten. The input for sequencing was CD4+ or CD8+ T cells sorted from blood, taken in a trial of the OX40 agonist ivuxolimab. The source of these receptors is an adult with an advanced solid tumor such as melanoma, head and neck, liver or kidney cancer.

CDR3 sequence (DNA): TGCGCCAGCAGCCAAGCATGGGCACAAGCCAAAAACATTCAGTACTTC. Translation: CASSQAWAQAKNIQYF. The chain combines TRBV4-3 with TRBJ2-4; D not certain. The germline CDR1 and CDR2 sequences are LGHNA and YSLEER. V shed 1 base and J shed 0 bases, with 10 bases lying between them. The CDR3 is 16 residues long.

The rearrangement joins TRBV28 to TRBJ1-6; D unresolved. This CDR3 has 11 residues. Trimming left V 6 bases short and J 11 bases short, with 8 bases between. Germline values: CDR1 MDHEN, CDR2 SYDVKM. The CDR3 region is CASSLKPPLHF. For the CDR3, the DNA is TGTGCCAGCAGCCTCAAACCACCCCTCCACTTT.

The chain couples TRBV11-3 to TRBJ1-5, with D uncertain. V gave up 10 bases and J gave up 0 bases, with 13 bases separating them. The CDR3 length is 14 residues. CDR1 is SGHNT, CDR2 YENEEA, per germline. The DNA of the CDR3 is TGTGCCACTTCGTGGTTTTATAGCAATCAGCCCCAGCATTTT. It specifies CATSWFYSNQPQHF.

This rearrangement joins TRBV2 to TRBJ2-3; maybe TRBD1 (5 bases). This CDR3 contains 12 residues. V was clipped by 6 bases and J by 1 base, with 5 bases between them. Germline CDR1 reads SNHLY; CDR2 reads FYNNEI. Here the CDR3 reads CASRQGTDTQYF. The CDR3, as DNA: TGTGCCAGCAGACAGGGCACAGATACGCAGTATTTT.

On this clone: At one boundary the junction diverges from the germline segment, which might be a read error. This chain links TRBV5-8 with TRBJ2-1; 8 nucleotides align to TRBD1. Per germline, CDR1 SGHTS and CDR2 YDEGEE. This CDR3 has 17 amino acids. The CDR3 DNA reads TGTGCCGGCAGCATCCTGGGGAGGACAGGGCGGTGGCATGAGCAGTTCTTC. Its protein is CAGSILGRTGRWHEQFF.

The chain couples TRBV6-5 to TRBJ2-1, with a possible D match to TRBD2 (5 bases). Germline values: CDR1 MNHEY, CDR2 SVGAGI. With 2 bases removed from V and 9 bases from J, the gap between germline ends came to 14 bases. The CDR3 is made up of 14 amino acids. The CDR3 sequence: CASSYRIGRGEQFF. The CDR3 nucleotides are TGTGCCAGCAGTTACCGGATCGGTCGGGGTGAGCAGTTCTTC.

The rearrangement joins TRBV18 to TRBJ2-7; D not resolved. The CDR3 is 14 amino acids. The germline V gene has CDR1 KGHSH and CDR2 LQKENI. The V end lost 5 bases, the J end lost 0 bases, and 11 bases lay between the germline ends. CDR3 amino acids: CASSTLSFSYEQYF. CDR3 DNA sequence: TGTGCCAGCTCAACACTATCCTTCTCCTACGAGCAGTACTTC. Complete variable domain (other parts from reference TRBV18 and TRBJ2-7): NAGVMQNPRHLVRRRGQEARLRCSPMKGHSHVYWYRQLPEEGLKFMVYLQKENIIDESGMPKERFSAEFPKEGPSILRIQQVVRGDSAAYFCASSTLSFSYEQYFGPGTRLTVT.

V usage is TRBV12-5 and J usage is TRBJ2-1; 11 nucleotides agree with TRBD2. The CDR3 covers 18 residues. CDR1 is LGHNT, CDR2 FRNRAP, per germline. J lost 6 bases, V lost 0 bases, and 10 bases had no gene match. CDR3 protein: CASGLVLAGGEGGNEQFF. The CDR3 region has the DNA TGTGCTAGTGGTTTGGTCCTAGCGGGAGGAGAAGGTGGCAATGAGCAGTTCTTC.

The chain employs TRBV15 and TRBJ1-5; no reliable D call. V dropped 2 bases and J dropped 5 bases, with 10 bases sitting between them. This CDR3 has 14 amino acids. Per the germline V gene, CDR1 is LNHNV and CDR2 is YYDKDF (reference sequence). The CDR3 reads CATSRKDRDQPQHF. CDR3 in DNA: TGTGCCACCAGCAGAAAAGATCGGGATCAGCCCCAGCATTTT.